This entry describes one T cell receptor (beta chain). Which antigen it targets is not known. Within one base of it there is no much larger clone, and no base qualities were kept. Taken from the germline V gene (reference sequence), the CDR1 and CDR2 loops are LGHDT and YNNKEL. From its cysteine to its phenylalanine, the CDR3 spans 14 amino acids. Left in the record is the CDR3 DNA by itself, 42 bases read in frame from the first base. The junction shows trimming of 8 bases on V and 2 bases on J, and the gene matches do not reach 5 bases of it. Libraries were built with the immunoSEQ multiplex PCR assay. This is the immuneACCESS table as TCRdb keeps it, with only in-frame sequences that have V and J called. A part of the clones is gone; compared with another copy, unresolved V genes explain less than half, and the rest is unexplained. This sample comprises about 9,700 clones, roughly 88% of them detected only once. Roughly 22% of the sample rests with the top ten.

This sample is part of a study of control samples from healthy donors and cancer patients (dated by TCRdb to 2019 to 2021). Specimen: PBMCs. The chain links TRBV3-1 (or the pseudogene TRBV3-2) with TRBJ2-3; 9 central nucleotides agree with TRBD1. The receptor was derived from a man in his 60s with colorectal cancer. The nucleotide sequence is TGTGCCAGCGAGGACAGGGGCTTCACAGATACGCAGTATTTT. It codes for CASEDRGFTDTQYF.